The clone carrying this T cell receptor beta chain was counted ten times or more. This entry belongs to a study of patients and donors after allogeneic stem cell transplantation. This CDR3 region has 13 residues. V gave up 3 bases and J gave up 2 bases, with 9 bases separating them. Germline CDR1 and CDR2: SGDLS and YYNGEE. TCRdb itself ran the RT-PCR reads through MiXCR, one entry per CDR3 protein. The data hold almost 90,000 distinct CDR3 sequences, with about 5% observed a single time. This clonotype originated in a human donor who was either an allogeneic HSCT recipient or a stem cell or donor lymphocyte infusion donor (not recorded which). It is not recorded whose cells these are; they may come from a transplant donor. This chain connects TRBV9 to TRBJ2-7, with D perhaps matching TRBD2 (5 bases). Source material: blood, either unsorted or a sorted T cell fraction (not recorded which). Here the CDR3 DNA reads TGTGCCAGCAGCGAAGGACTTACCTACGAGCAGTACTTC. Its protein product is CASSEGLTYEQYF.